The clone carrying this T cell receptor (beta chain) has more than one count but fewer than ten. These data are taken from a study of CD8 T cells in ankylosing spondylitis. In TCRdb, the 5' RACE reads were re-called with MiXCR into one record per CDR3 protein. This table holds fewer than 180,000 distinct CDR3 sequences, roughly 44% found once. Germline CDR1 is SQVTM and CDR2 is ANQGSEA. V gave up 4 bases and J gave up 6 bases; unmatched junction bases: 6. This CDR3 region has 14 residues. Sequencing input: synovial fluid, either unsorted or a sorted T cell fraction (not recorded which). The sequence was obtained from a male donor with ankylosing spondylitis. The chain carries TRBV29-1 and TRBJ2-1; 10 bases line up with TRBD1. CDR3 coding DNA: TGCAGCGTTGTCCCCTGGACAGGGGGCAATGAGCAGTTCTTC. Its translation is CSVVPWTGGNEQFF.